Each of the 21 T cell receptor beta chains below was sequenced from the same sample in a study of shared clonotypes between healthy human individuals. Repertoires were generated with immunoSEQ multiplex PCR, while TCRdb's copy carries only in-frame clones and drops some. The sample yields about 380,000 clones, roughly 96% seen once. Sequencing was performed on memory CD8+ T cells sorted from blood. Subset noted: CD45RO+ cells pooled with CCR7-negative TemRA cells. The source of these receptors is a man aged 30-40 years in good health.

V usage is TRBV10-2 and J usage is TRBJ2-5; 7 bases fit TRBD1. Germline trimming cut 2 bases from V and 1 base from J; bases unmatched to any gene: 4. CDR3 length: 15 amino acids. CDR1 and CDR2 (germline): WSHSY, SAAADI. CDR3 residues: CASSEPGTAQETQYF. The CDR3 bases are TGCGCCAGCAGTGAGCCAGGGACAGCCCAAGAGACCCAGTACTTC.

This clone was picked up one time. The chain is built from TRBV9 and TRBJ1-4; perhaps TRBD1 as D (6 bases). The CDR3 has 13 amino acids. V was pared by 3 bases and J by 4 bases, with 7 bases between. Germline values: CDR1 SGDLS, CDR2 YYNGEE. DNA for the CDR3: TGTGCCAGCAGCGGGACAGATAATGAAAAACTGTTTTTT. It translates to CASSGTDNEKLFF.

The gene calls are TRBV27 and TRBJ2-1; D is possibly TRBD2 (6 bases). Germline CDR1 is MNHEY and CDR2 is SMNVEV (reference sequence). V dropped 5 bases and J dropped 5 bases, with 13 bases sitting between them. The CDR3 extends over 14 amino acids. In DNA, the CDR3 is TGTGCCAGCAGTCTATTTTCGGGGGACAATGAGCAGTTCTTC. Translation gives CASSLFSGDNEQFF.

The chain carries TRBV29-1 and TRBJ2-7, with D perhaps matching TRBD1 (6 bases). The CDR3 has 13 amino acids. The ends were cut back, 0 bases at V and 4 bases at J, with 10 bases in the middle. CDR1 and CDR2 (germline): SQVTM, ANQGSEA. The DNA for the CDR3 is TGCAGCGTTGAAGACAGGGGAACGTACGAGCAGTACTTC. As protein: CSVEDRGTYEQYF.

This chain uses TRBV11-3 with TRBJ1-2; D perhaps matches TRBD1 (6 bases). CDR1 is SGHNT and CDR2 is YENEEA in the germline V gene. CDR3 length: 14 residues. Trimming left V 3 bases short and J 4 bases short, with 12 bases between. This chain's CDR3 is CASSLQGPLYGYTF. CDR3 nucleotides: TGTGCCAGCAGCTTGCAGGGGCCCCTCTATGGCTACACCTTC. Combining the CDR3 with reference TRBV11-3 and TRBJ1-2 gives the whole variable domain EAGVVQSPRYKIIEKKQPVAFWCNPISGHNTLYWYLQNLGQGPELLIRYENEEAVDDSQLPKDRFSAERLKGVDSTLKIQPAELGDSAVYLCASSLQGPLYGYTFGSGTRLTVV.

The chain carries TRBV7-2 and TRBJ2-5; unclear D gene. Trimming left V 3 bases short and J 0 bases short, with 20 bases between. This CDR3 is built from 18 residues. Per germline, CDR1 SGHTA and CDR2 FQGNSA. Written as DNA, the CDR3 is TGTGCCAGCAGCTTTCTGTTGTATAAGGCTCAGAACCAAGAGACCCAGTACTTC. This gives the protein CASSFLLYKAQNQETQYF.

The chain uses TRBV2 and TRBJ1-5; 8 positions match TRBD1. V trimming: 6 bases; J trimming: 7 bases; junction bases outside the gene matches: 8. CDR1 and CDR2 (germline): SNHLY, FYNNEI. The CDR3 is 14 residues long. The CDR3: CASSPGQGLQPQHF. The CDR3 bases are TGTGCCAGCAGCCCAGGACAGGGCTTACAGCCCCAGCATTTT.

The rearrangement joins TRBV4-1 to TRBJ2-7; 7 bases fit TRBD1. Per germline, CDR1 MGHRA and CDR2 YSYEKL. V lost 6 bases to trimming and J lost 0 bases; unmatched junction nucleotides: 8. The length of the CDR3 is 15 residues. The CDR3 loop is CASSREGDSSYEQYF. CDR3 DNA sequence: TGCGCCAGCAGTCGAGAGGGGGACAGCTCCTACGAGCAGTACTTC.

In this sample, this clone turned up once. This CDR3 reads CAIRDRGQSGELFF. The CDR3 nucleotides are TGTGCCATCAGGGACAGGGGGCAATCCGGGGAGCTGTTTTTT. The chain joins TRBV10-3 to TRBJ2-2, with TRBD1 matching over 11 bases. V gave up 6 bases and J gave up 6 bases; unmatched junction bases: 3. The germline V gene has CDR1 ENHRY and CDR2 SYGVKD. The CDR3 loop spans 14 amino acids.

The rearrangement uses TRBV18 and TRBJ1-2, with TRBD1 as a possible D gene (5 bases). V gave up 3 bases and J gave up 7 bases, with 15 bases separating them. This CDR3 has 14 residues. CDR1 is KGHSH and CDR2 is LQKENI in the germline V gene. CDR3: CASSPRSGAAGYTF. The CDR3 region has the DNA TGTGCCAGCTCACCTCGTAGCGGGGCCGCTGGCTACACCTTC. Variable domain in full (rest from reference TRBV18 and TRBJ1-2): NAGVMQNPRHLVRRRGQEARLRCSPMKGHSHVYWYRQLPEEGLKFMVYLQKENIIDESGMPKERFSAEFPKEGPSILRIQQVVRGDSAAYFCASSPRSGAAGYTFGSGTRLTVV.

The rearrangement joins TRBV4-2 to TRBJ2-7; 11 nucleotides align to TRBD2. This CDR3 contains 13 residues. Germline values: CDR1 LGHNA, CDR2 YNFKEQ. The V gene end was trimmed by 2 bases and the J gene end by 6 bases; junction bases not matched to a gene: 0. The CDR3 is CASSQLAGGEQYF. DNA for the CDR3: TGTGCCAGCAGCCAACTAGCGGGAGGCGAGCAGTACTTC.

This chain uses TRBV11-2 with TRBJ2-2; unclear D gene. Germline CDR1 is SGHAT and CDR2 is FQNNGV. Deletions cut 3 bases from V and 1 base from J, with 0 bases between. CDR3 size: 12 residues. The CDR3 sequence is CASSLNTGELFF. The DNA of the CDR3 is TGTGCCAGCAGCTTGAACACCGGGGAGCTGTTTTTT.

For this clone: The sample holds other DNA sequences that translate to the same CDR3. The chain links TRBV18 to TRBJ2-7; D may match TRBD1 or TRBD2 (5 bases each). Trimming cost V 1 base and J 3 bases, with 7 bases left between them. The CDR3 is 13 residues long. The germline gives CDR1 KGHSH, CDR2 LQKENI. The CDR3 DNA follows: TGTGCCAGCTCACCACGGGACCTCTACGAGCAGTACTTC. It encodes CASSPRDLYEQYF.

The chain carries TRBV6-6 and TRBJ1-2; perhaps TRBD1 as D (6 bases). Trimming cost V 2 bases and J 4 bases, with 17 bases left between them. CDR1 and CDR2 (germline): MNHNY, SVGAGI (reference sequence). The CDR3 is 16 amino acids. The CDR3 nucleotides are TGTGCCAGCAGTTACCGCTACAACAGGGACCTCTATGGCTACACCTTC. This translates into CASSYRYNRDLYGYTF.

The V gene is TRBV6-6, the J gene TRBJ1-1, with TRBD1 matching over 8 bases. The CDR3 runs to 10 residues. The J segment lost 12 bases and the V segment lost 10 bases, leaving 7 bases of the junction unmatched. The germline gives CDR1 MNHNY, CDR2 SVGAGI (reference sequence). As DNA, the CDR3 is TGTGCCACCGATGACAGGGGAACTTTCTTT. Protein: CATDDRGTFF.

The chain carries TRBV29-1 and TRBJ2-1; no reliable D call. This CDR3 has 11 amino acids. Trimming left V 6 bases short and J 6 bases short, with 9 bases between. The germline gives CDR1 SQVTM, CDR2 ANQGSEA. DNA of the CDR3: TGCAGCGTGTCAAGGGTCAATGAGCAGTTCTTC. Translating it yields CSVSRVNEQFF.

This clone occurred once. The J gene is TRBJ2-7, the V gene TRBV11-2; TRBD1 aligns across 8 bases. Germline CDR1 reads SGHAT; CDR2 reads FQNNGV. Trimming at V came to 5 bases and at J to 4 bases, leaving 10 bases not matched to a gene. This CDR3 is 15 amino acids long. Here the CDR3 reads CASSLEDREGYEQYF. CDR3 bases: TGTGCCAGCAGCCTGGAGGACAGGGAAGGGTACGAGCAGTACTTC.

The chain links TRBV5-6 to TRBJ2-7; D is unclear. The V and J ends lost 2 bases and 3 bases respectively, with 3 bases between them. The CDR3 is made up of 11 amino acids. CDR1 SGHDT and CDR2 YYEEEE come from the germline V gene. The CDR3: CASSLHYEQYF. DNA for the CDR3: TGTGCCAGCAGCTTACACTACGAGCAGTACTTC.

J is TRBJ2-5 and V is TRBV7-6; a weak D match, TRBD1 (6 bases). Trimming cost V 1 base and J 5 bases, with 14 bases left between them. The CDR3 consists of 15 residues. From germline, CDR1 is SGHVS and CDR2 FNYEAQ. The CDR3 DNA reads as TGTGCCAGCAGCTTAGGTTACAGGGAAGGGGAGACCCAGTACTTC. Amino acid sequence: CASSLGYREGETQYF.

The CDR3 nucleotides read TGTGCCAGCTCACAGGACAGGGGGATAGGTAGCAATGAGCAGTTCTTC. Amino acids: CASSQDRGIGSNEQFF. The V call is TRBV18, the J call TRBJ2-1; 10 bases align to TRBD1. V shed 4 bases, J shed 6 bases, and the junction held 9 bases outside the gene matches. The CDR3 length is 16 residues. Germline V gene lookup returns CDR1 KGHSH and CDR2 LQKENI.

The chain links TRBV10-3 to TRBJ2-2; no firm D call. The CDR3 spans 12 residues. V lost 6 bases to trimming and J lost 6 bases, with 8 bases between them. CDR1 ENHRY and CDR2 SYGVKD come from the germline V gene. The CDR3: CAISRGPGELFF. CDR3 sequence (DNA): TGTGCCATCAGCCGAGGCCCCGGGGAGCTGTTTTTT.